Below, one TCR beta chain is given with its context. Its antigen is as yet unknown. This entry is derived from a study of OX40 agonist ivuxolimab in advanced cancers. Profiled with immunoSEQ multiplex PCR; TCRdb holds only in-frame clones, not every one. Seen here are 80,000 to 100,000 clones, roughly 94% observed once, and the top ten hold less than 0.2%. The CDR3 has 13 residues. V was trimmed by 4 bases and J by 8 bases, leaving 12 bases between them. CDR1 SGDLS and CDR2 YYNGEE come from the germline V gene. Researchers took blood at baseline, on cycle 4 day 1, and on cycle 7 day 1. Findings of the study overall: What antigens the expanded peripheral T cells recognized was never established. The study found among the lowest clonal expansion in partial responders at 0.1-3.0 mg/kg.

The chain has TRBV9 and TRBJ1-4; D not resolved. The origin of this receptor is an adult with an advanced solid tumor such as melanoma, head and neck, liver or kidney cancer. The sequencing here drew on CD4+ or CD8+ T cells sorted from blood, taken in a trial of the OX40 agonist ivuxolimab. CDR3 amino acids: CASSRPGYEKLFF. CDR3 coding DNA: TGTGCCAGCAGCCGCCCGGGATACGAAAAACTGTTTTTT.